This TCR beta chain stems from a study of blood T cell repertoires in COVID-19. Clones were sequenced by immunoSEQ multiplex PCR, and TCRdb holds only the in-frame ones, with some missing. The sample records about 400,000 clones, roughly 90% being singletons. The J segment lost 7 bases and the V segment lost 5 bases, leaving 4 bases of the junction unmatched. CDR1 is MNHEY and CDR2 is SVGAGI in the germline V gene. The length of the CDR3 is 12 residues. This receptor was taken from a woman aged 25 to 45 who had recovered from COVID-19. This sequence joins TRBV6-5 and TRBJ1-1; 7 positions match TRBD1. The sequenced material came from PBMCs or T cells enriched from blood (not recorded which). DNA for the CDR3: TGTGCCAGCAGTCACCGGGACAGTGAAGCTTTCTTT. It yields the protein CASSHRDSEAFF.